This T cell receptor beta chain derives from a study of CD8+ T cells in alopecia areata. Study information: Skin grafts from roughly 6-13-month-old C3H/HeJ donors with spontaneous alopecia were placed on approximately 7-11-week-old female C3H/HeJ mice. Study-wide points: Tissue-resident alphabeta T cells belonging to normal skin likewise get sequenced within scalp specimens. TCRs were shared less clearly across patients than in mice, possibly for HLA-related reasons. For lesional scalp, especially alopecia totalis/universalis, clonality was higher than in normal scalp.

Sequencing used cDNA as its template, made by extracting RNA and reverse transcribing it. The data were produced by immunoSEQ multiplex PCR, yet TCRdb's version contains in-frame clones alone and is incomplete. Observed in the sample are about 6,000 clones, none of them singletons. CDR3 size: 15 residues. Germline lookup yields CDR1 NSHNY and CDR2 SYGAGN. Trimming pared 4 bases from V and 3 bases from J, leaving 16 bases between. Remarks on this clone: Its specificity is not known. Germline and genes here are mouse. The sequenced fragment ends 4 residues before the CDR3 boundary, so the rest is inferred from the germline J gene.

Time point in this sample: mouse skin 6 weeks after grafting, around onset of hair loss. This TCR derives from a C3H/HeJ mouse with alopecia areata. Strain MHC haplotype: H2-k. Material: skin, obtained at week 6. This chain joins TRBV13-1 and TRBJ1-1, with D possibly matching TRBD1 (6 bases). The sequenced part of the CDR3 DNA is TGTGCCAGCAGTATAGGGGGGCGCGAGGACACA. Its protein product is CASSIGGREDT. The full CDR3 reads CASSIGGREDTEVFF.